This T cell receptor (beta chain) was sequenced in a study of shared clonotypes between healthy human individuals. Background on the study: Participating donors consisted of two women and a few men aged 18 to 49. Regarding the study as a whole: Represented diversity (both genetic and exposure-history) was limited by the small number of donors.

Concerning this clone: Its antigen is unknown.

There are 16 residues in the CDR3. V was trimmed by 0 bases and J by 4 bases, leaving 12 bases between them. Germline assignment: CDR1 LGHNA and CDR2 YNFKEQ. Negatively enriched CD4+ T cells were divided by CD45RA into naive and memory. The assay was immunoSEQ multiplex PCR, and TCRdb's table has in-frame clones only and misses some. Of about 2.3 million clones in the sample, 85% to 95% are singletons; the top ten hold about 0.36%. The receptor was derived from a man younger than 30 in good health. Some clones in this sample may be carry-over from other donors' samples. The rearrangement uses TRBV4-2 and TRBJ1-4; a weak D match, TRBD1 (6 bases). The sample taken for sequencing was naive CD4+ T cells from PBMCs. The subset is: CD45RA+ positively selected. The CDR3 DNA reads TGTGCCAGCAGCCAAGAGGGGGGCGCGAGTAATGAAAAACTGTTTTTT. Its protein product is CASSQEGGASNEKLFF.